The 14 T cell receptor beta chains reported below all come from one sample, sequenced in a study of vaccination effects on CD4 cells after COVID-19 (dated by TCRdb to about 2022). Their antigen targets remain unknown. Library method: the immunoSEQ multiplex PCR assay. TCRdb retrieved this table from immuneACCESS and kept in-frame rearrangements only. Not all clones are present; in checked studies, unresolved V genes account for under half, and no reason is known for the remainder. The sample table shows about 24,000 clones, and about 73% are seen once. The ten largest account for 7.8% of the sample. In the ViraFEST assay, PBMC were stimulated with viral peptide pools, and TCR sequencing was then used to find antigen-specific CD4+ T cell clonotypes based on their expansion. After approximately eleven days of culture, CD4+ T cells were isolated with the EasySep CD4+ T cell isolation kit. Each participant got two doses of an mRNA SARS-CoV-2 vaccine, either BNT162b2 or mRNA-1273.

The specimen comprised CD4+ T cells from PBMCs cultured with SARS-CoV-2 spike peptides, sampled after COVID-19 vaccination. The cell subset or site tag for this specimen amounts to: SARS-CoV-2 spike overlapping peptide pool stimulation. The receptors derive from a human donor who received a COVID-19 vaccine.

The chain has TRBV19 and TRBJ2-2, with D possibly TRBD1 on 5 matching bases. The ends were cut back, 8 bases at V and 1 base at J, with 17 bases in the middle. This CDR3 contains 16 residues. Germline V gives CDR1 LNHDA, CDR2 SQIVND (reference sequence). The CDR3 spells CASSLSRTRNTGELFF. The CDR3, as DNA: TGTGCCAGTTCTCTATCGAGGACAAGGAACACCGGGGAGCTGTTTTTT.

The V and J genes are TRBV2 and TRBJ2-1; 7 nucleotides match TRBD2. CDR3 size: 12 residues. Germline CDR1 reads SNHLY; CDR2 reads FYNNEI. V was clipped by 8 bases and J by 6 bases; unmatched bases: 4. The CDR3 DNA is TGTGCCAGCGGGAGGGTGGCCAATGAGCAGTTCTTC. It specifies CASGRVANEQFF.

This chain connects TRBV2 to TRBJ2-1; 16 bases are a match to TRBD2. The CDR3 loop spans 16 amino acids. V lost 6 bases and J lost 4; bases outside the gene matches: 3. CDR1 is SNHLY, CDR2 FYNNEI, per germline. Here the CDR3 DNA reads TGTGCCAGCAGGGCGGGACTAGCGGGAGGGTACAATGAGCAGTTCTTC. Its translation: CASRAGLAGGYNEQFF.

This chain connects TRBV27 to TRBJ1-2; perhaps TRBD1 as D (6 bases). Germline lookup yields CDR1 MNHEY and CDR2 SMNVEV (reference sequence). V lost 4 bases and J 6 bases, leaving 12 bases between the germline ends. CDR3 length equals 13 residues. The CDR3 is CASSWRGANGYTF. The CDR3 region has the DNA TGTGCCAGCAGTTGGCGGGGGGCCAATGGCTACACCTTC.

This chain's CDR3 is CASSPPGGGSNQPQHF. The CDR3 bases are TGTGCCAGCTCGCCCCCTGGAGGGGGAAGCAATCAGCCCCAGCATTTT. The chain carries TRBV18 and TRBJ1-5; possibly TRBD1 for D (6 bases). V was clipped by 6 bases and J by 1 base, with 16 bases between them. CDR3 length: 16 residues. CDR1 is KGHSH, CDR2 LQKENI, per germline.

The chain uses TRBV10-3 and TRBJ2-7; D may correspond to TRBD1 or TRBD2 (6 bases each). Germline values: CDR1 ENHRY, CDR2 SYGVKD. The CDR3 runs 13 residues. The V end was cut by 8 bases, the J end by 6 bases, with 17 bases between. The CDR3 here is CAIYREGGGEQYF. The CDR3 DNA reads as TGTGCCATCTATCGCGAGGGGGGAGGCGAGCAGTACTTC.

In this sample, this clone turned up once. The chain's CDR3 is CASSPGTGGFFVNEQFF. DNA of the CDR3: TGTGCCAGCAGCCCCGGGACAGGGGGCTTTTTTGTAAATGAGCAGTTCTTC. The gene calls are TRBV3-1 (or the pseudogene TRBV3-2) and TRBJ2-1; 12 bases agree with TRBD1. Germline-derived CDR1 and CDR2 are LGHDT and YNNKEL (reference sequence). Trimming at V came to 4 bases and at J to 7 bases, leaving 11 bases not matched to a gene. This CDR3 comprises 17 residues.

The chain is built from TRBV6-5 and TRBJ1-3; the D is unclear. V shed 0 bases and J shed 0 bases, with 9 bases lying between them. CDR1 MNHEY and CDR2 SVGAGI come from the germline V gene. The CDR3 covers 16 residues. DNA for the CDR3: TGTGCCAGCAGTTACTCTTCGCTACTCTCTGGAAACACCATATATTTT. Its protein is CASSYSSLLSGNTIYF.

The chain has TRBV19 and TRBJ1-5; the match to TRBD1 covers 9 bases. The ends lost 8 bases at V and 5 bases at J; junction bases unmatched: 7. The CDR3 runs to 14 residues. Germline CDR1 reads LNHDA; CDR2 reads SQIVND (reference sequence). The CDR3: CASQQGAWDQPQHF. CDR3 DNA: TGTGCCAGTCAACAGGGGGCGTGGGATCAGCCCCAGCATTTT.

The rearrangement joins TRBV5-1 to TRBJ2-3; 10 nucleotides agree with TRBD2. This CDR3 region has 16 residues. Germline trimming cut 4 bases from V and 0 bases from J; bases unmatched to any gene: 5. CDR1 and CDR2 from the germline V gene are SGHRS and YFSETQ. The CDR3 is CASSVGTSASTDTQYF. CDR3 bases: TGCGCCAGCAGCGTGGGGACTAGCGCTAGCACAGATACGCAGTATTTT.

The rearrangement links TRBV5-1 to TRBJ1-4; D might be TRBD1 (5 bases). Germline CDR1 reads SGHRS; CDR2 reads YFSETQ. The CDR3 length is 14 residues. The V gene lost 6 bases and the J gene lost 8 bases, with 17 bases spanning the gap. CDR3 loop: CASKEGREDEKLFF. The DNA for the CDR3 is TGCGCCAGCAAGGAAGGCAGGGAAGACGAAAAACTGTTTTTT.

The chain carries TRBV10-3 and TRBJ2-7; 7 nucleotides agree with TRBD1. The V and J ends lost 4 bases and 0 bases, in that order; junction bases with no gene match: 3. Germline V CDR1 and CDR2: ENHRY, SYGVKD. The CDR3 loop spans 14 amino acids. CDR3 in DNA: TGTGCCATCAGTGCGGACAGGAGCTCCTACGAGCAGTACTTC. Residues: CAISADRSSYEQYF.

J is TRBJ2-2 and V is TRBV6-6, with TRBD1 matching 10 bases. This CDR3 is 14 amino acids long. The ends lost 7 bases at V and 5 bases at J; junction bases unmatched: 4. CDR1 and CDR2 (germline): MNHNY, SVGAGI (reference sequence). Written as DNA, the CDR3 is TGTGCCAGCAAAGAGGACAGGGGGACCGGGGAGCTGTTTTTT. It yields the protein CASKEDRGTGELFF.

The CDR3 protein is CASSQTSGAKNIQYF. The CDR3 DNA reads as TGTGCCAGCAGTCAGACTAGCGGGGCCAAAAACATTCAGTACTTC. The chain joins TRBV6-5 to TRBJ2-4; 10 nucleotides align to TRBD2. The CDR3 is 15 amino acids. The germline V gene encodes CDR1 MNHEY and CDR2 SVGAGI. The V and J ends lost 5 bases and 1 base, in that order; junction bases with no gene match: 2.